Sequencing of this TCR beta chain was carried out in a study of shared clonotypes between healthy human individuals. Looking at the study overall: A donor's plate count was three for CD4 naive and three for CD4 memory; CD8 naive had two and CD8 memory one. General study findings and limits: Memory subsets had estimated richness that was generally smaller than that of naive subsets.

Trimming removed 8 bases at V and 10 bases at J, with 14 bases between. The CDR3 is 12 residues long. Germline CDR1 reads MGHDK; CDR2 reads SYGVNS. Sequencing used immunoSEQ multiplex PCR; TCRdb keeps in-frame clones, though not all of them. The sample contains 2 million or so clones, about 95% of which appear only once. CD45RO negativity and positive selection for CCR7 defined naive CD8 cells, a population that excluded terminally differentiated effector memory CD45RA+ cells. Worth noting for this clone: Its antigen is as yet unknown.

This sequence was found in a man between 18 and 29 years old in good health. Specimen: naive CD8+ T cells sorted from blood. The rearrangement links TRBV25-1 to TRBJ2-2; D ambiguous. In nucleotides, the CDR3 is TGTGCCAGCGAAGCCCCTATGGAGGAGCTGTTTTTT. Encoded protein: CASEAPMEELFF.